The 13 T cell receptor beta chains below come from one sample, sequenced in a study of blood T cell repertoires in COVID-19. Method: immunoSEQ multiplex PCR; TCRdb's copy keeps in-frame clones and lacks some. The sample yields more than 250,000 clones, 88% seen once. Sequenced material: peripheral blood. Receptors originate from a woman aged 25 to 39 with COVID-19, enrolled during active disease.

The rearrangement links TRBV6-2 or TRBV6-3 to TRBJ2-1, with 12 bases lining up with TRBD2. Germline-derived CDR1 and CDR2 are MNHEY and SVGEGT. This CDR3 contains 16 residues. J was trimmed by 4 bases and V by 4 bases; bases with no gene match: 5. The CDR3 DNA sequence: TGTGCCAGCAGTTTCAGACTAGCGGGGGCGTACAATGAGCAGTTCTTC. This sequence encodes CASSFRLAGAYNEQFF.

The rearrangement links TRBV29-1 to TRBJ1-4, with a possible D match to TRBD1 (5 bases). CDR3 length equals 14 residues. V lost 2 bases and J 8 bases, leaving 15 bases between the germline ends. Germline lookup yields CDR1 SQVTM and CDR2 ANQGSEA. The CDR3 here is CSVETVGTGEKLFF. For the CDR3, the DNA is TGCAGCGTTGAAACTGTGGGTACAGGCGAAAAACTGTTTTTT.

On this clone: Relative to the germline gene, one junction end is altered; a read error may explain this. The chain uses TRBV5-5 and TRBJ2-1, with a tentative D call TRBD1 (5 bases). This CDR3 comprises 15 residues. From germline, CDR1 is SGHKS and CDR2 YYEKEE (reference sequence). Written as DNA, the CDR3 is TGTGCCAGCAGCTTGGTAGGGGCCGCCTACAATGAGCGGTTCTTC. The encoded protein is CASSLVGAAYNERFF.

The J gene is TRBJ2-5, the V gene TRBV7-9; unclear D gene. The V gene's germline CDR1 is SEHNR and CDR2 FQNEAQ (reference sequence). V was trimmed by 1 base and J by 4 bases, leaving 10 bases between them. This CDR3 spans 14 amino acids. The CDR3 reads CASSLVGAVETQYF. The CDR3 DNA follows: TGTGCCAGCAGCTTAGTGGGCGCCGTAGAGACCCAGTACTTC. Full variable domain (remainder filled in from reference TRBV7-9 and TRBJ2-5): DTGVSQNPRHKITKRGQNVTFRCDPISEHNRLYWYRQTLGQGPEFLTYFQNEAQLEKSRLLSDRFSAERPKGSFSTLEIQRTEQGDSAMYLCASSLVGAVETQYFGPGTRLLVL.

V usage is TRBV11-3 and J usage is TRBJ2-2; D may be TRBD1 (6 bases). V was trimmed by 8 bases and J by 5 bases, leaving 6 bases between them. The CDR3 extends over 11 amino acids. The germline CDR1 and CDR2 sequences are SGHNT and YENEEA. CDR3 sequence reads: CASQGTGELFF. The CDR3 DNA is TGTGCCAGCCAGGGGACCGGGGAGCTGTTTTTT.

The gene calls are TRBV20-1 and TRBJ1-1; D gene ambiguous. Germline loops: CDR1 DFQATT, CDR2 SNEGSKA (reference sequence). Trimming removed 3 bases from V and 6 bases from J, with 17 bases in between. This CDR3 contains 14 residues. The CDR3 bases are TGCAGTGCTAGTTCCGACCACCCAGGCGCTGAAGCTTTCTTT. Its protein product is CSASSDHPGAEAFF.

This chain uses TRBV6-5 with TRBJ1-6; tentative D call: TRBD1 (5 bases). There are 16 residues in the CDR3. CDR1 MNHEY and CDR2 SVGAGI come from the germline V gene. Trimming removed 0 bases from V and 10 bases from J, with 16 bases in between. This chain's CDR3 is CASSYSKAGRGSPLHF. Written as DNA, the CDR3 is TGTGCCAGCAGTTACTCGAAGGCAGGGCGTGGATCACCCCTCCACTTT.

As DNA, the CDR3 is TGTGCCAGCTCACCCGATTCCCGATCATCCGGGAATGAGCAGTTCTTC. It is translated as CASSPDSRSSGNEQFF. The chain links TRBV18 to TRBJ2-1; D is undetermined. The germline V gene encodes CDR1 KGHSH and CDR2 LQKENI. The CDR3 is 16 amino acids. V lost 3 bases, J lost 7 bases, and 19 bases lay in between.

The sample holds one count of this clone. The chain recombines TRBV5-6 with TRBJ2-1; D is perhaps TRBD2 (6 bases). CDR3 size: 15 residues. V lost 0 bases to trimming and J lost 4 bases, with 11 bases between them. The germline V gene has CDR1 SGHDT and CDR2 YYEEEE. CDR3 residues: CASSLDGGDYNEQFF. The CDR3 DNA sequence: TGTGCCAGCAGCTTGGACGGGGGAGATTACAATGAGCAGTTCTTC.

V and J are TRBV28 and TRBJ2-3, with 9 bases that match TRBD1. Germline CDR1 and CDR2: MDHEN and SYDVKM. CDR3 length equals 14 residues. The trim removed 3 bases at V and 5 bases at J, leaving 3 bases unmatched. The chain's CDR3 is CASSLKTGGDTQYF. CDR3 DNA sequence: TGTGCCAGCAGTTTGAAGACAGGGGGAGATACGCAGTATTTT. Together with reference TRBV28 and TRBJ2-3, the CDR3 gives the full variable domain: DVKVTQSSRYLVKRTGEKVFLECVQDMDHENMFWYRQDPGLGLRLIYFSYDVKMKEKGDIPEGYSVSREKKERFSLILESASTNQTSMYLCASSLKTGGDTQYFGPGTRLTVL.

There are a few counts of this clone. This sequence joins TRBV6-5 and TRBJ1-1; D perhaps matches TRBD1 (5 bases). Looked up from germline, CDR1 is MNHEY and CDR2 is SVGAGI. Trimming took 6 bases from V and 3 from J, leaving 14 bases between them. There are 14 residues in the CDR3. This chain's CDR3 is CASSLDGGDTEAFF. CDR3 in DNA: TGTGCCAGCAGCCTAGACGGGGGGGACACTGAAGCTTTCTTT.

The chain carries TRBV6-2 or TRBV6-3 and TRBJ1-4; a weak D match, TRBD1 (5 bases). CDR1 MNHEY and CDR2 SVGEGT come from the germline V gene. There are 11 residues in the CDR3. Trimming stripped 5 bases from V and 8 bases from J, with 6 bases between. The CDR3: CASSNREKLFF. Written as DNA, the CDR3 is TGTGCCAGCAGTAACAGGGAAAAACTGTTTTTT.

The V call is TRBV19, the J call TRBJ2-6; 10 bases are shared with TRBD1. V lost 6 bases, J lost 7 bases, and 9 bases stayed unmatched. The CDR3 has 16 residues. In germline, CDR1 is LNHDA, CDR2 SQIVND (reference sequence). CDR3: CASRALGTGVANVLTF. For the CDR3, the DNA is TGTGCCAGTAGGGCCCTGGGGACAGGGGTAGCCAACGTCCTGACTTTC. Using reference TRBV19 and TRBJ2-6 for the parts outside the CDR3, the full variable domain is DGGITQSPKYLFRKEGQNVTLSCEQNLNHDAMYWYRQDPGQGLRLIYYSQIVNDFQKGDIAEGYSVSREKKESFPLTVTSAQKNPTAFYLCASRALGTGVANVLTFGAGSRLTVL.